One TCR beta chain is described in this entry. These data originate in a study of OX40 agonist ivuxolimab in advanced cancers. The wider study: The study reported partial responses in three patients: one hepatocellular carcinoma, two cutaneous melanoma.

Blood was sampled at baseline, cycle 4 day 1, and cycle 7 day 1. Assay: immunoSEQ multiplex PCR; the TCRdb copy retains only in-frame clones and omits some. The sample contains 40,000 to 45,000 clones, about 91% of which appear only once. The CDR3 is 16 residues long. The V gene lost 5 bases and the J gene lost 0 bases, with 17 bases spanning the gap. Germline CDR1 ENHRY, CDR2 SYGVKD. This receptor was taken from an adult with an advanced solid tumor such as melanoma, head and neck, liver or kidney cancer. The V and J genes are TRBV10-3 and TRBJ2-7; no clear D. The sequenced sample was CD4+ or CD8+ T cells sorted from blood, obtained in a trial of the OX40 agonist ivuxolimab. The CDR3 is CAISSPPVGTSYEQYF. The CDR3, as DNA: TGTGCCATCAGTTCACCGCCTGTCGGAACCTCCTACGAGCAGTACTTC.